The clone carrying this T cell receptor (beta chain) appeared a few times. The sample is drawn from a study of beta chain features in type 1 diabetes. Expressed TCRB transcripts were sequenced after all isolated RNA was converted to cDNA. The data were produced by immunoSEQ multiplex PCR, yet TCRdb's version contains in-frame clones alone and is incomplete. The sample lists some 45,000 clones, approximately 56% seen once, with approximately 2.1% in the top ten. CDR1 SGHNT and CDR2 YYREEE come from the germline V gene (reference sequence). Trimming took 0 bases from V and 8 from J, leaving 14 bases between them. The CDR3 has 15 residues.

The V call is TRBV5-4, the J call TRBJ1-4; no clear D. The TCR comes from a woman aged 18-29 years in good health. What was sequenced was Tregs from blood. The CDR3 DNA is TGTGCCAGCAGCTTGGGCGGAACGACTGAGGAAAAACTGTTTTTT. Amino acid sequence: CASSLGGTTEEKLFF.